The T cell receptor (beta chain) described here comes from a study of molecular identifiers for immune sequencing clone quantification. Study-wide points: Over 98% of effector molecules, yet under 1% of naive-cell molecules, were held by clones above 20 RNA copies.

The CDR3 spans 15 residues. The germline V and J ends were trimmed by 1 base and 4 bases, with 12 bases remaining between them. From germline, CDR1 is LGHNA and CDR2 YSLEER. This clonotype came up many times. Its antigen is unknown. Bulk libraries came from a prior protocol with listed TCR primers. Via MiXCR, TCRdb re-called the PCR reads, giving one row per CDR3 protein. The profile covers approximately 90,000 distinct CDR3 sequences, with around 20% appearing a single time and approximately 1.1% taken by the ten largest. The source is a human donor in good health. Some libraries in this study had Jurkat cell RNA spiked in. Sequenced: naive CD8+ T cells from blood, with Jurkat cell RNA spiked in. This sample's subset: FACS-sorted CD8+CD4-CCR7+CD45RA+ naive T cells. This chain uses TRBV4-3 with TRBJ2-3; D remains unclear. The CDR3 sequence: CASSQGVGWADTQYF. Here the CDR3 DNA reads TGCGCCAGCAGCCAAGGAGTTGGCTGGGCAGATACGCAGTATTTT.